Reported below is one TCR beta chain. TCR beta CDR3 sequences were amplified from RNA transcripts. Using the HTBI primer set, a first-round RT-PCR was run on the TCR CDR3. TCRdb recomputed calls from the multiplex PCR reads with MiXCR, one row per CDR3 protein. This sample has a few hundred thousand distinct CDR3 sequences, with around 21% found just once. This CDR3 comprises 15 residues. Unmatched junction bases numbered 4, after V lost 2 bases and J lost 5 bases. Germline values: CDR1 MDHEN, CDR2 SYDVKM. The hyperthyroidism patients had all been newly diagnosed, and their disease duration was under 2 months. Their ages ranged from 18 to 65 years. Clinical symptoms, serum thyroxine and TRAb, thyroid ultrasound and orbital computed tomography were used for the diagnoses. The source of the sample is a study of T cells in Graves' hyperthyroidism and ophthalmopathy. Across the whole study: Pretreatment peripheral blood was obtained at initial diagnosis.

The sample comprised blood. The source of this sequence is a young man with Graves' hyperthyroidism. The chain carries TRBV28 and TRBJ2-7; 12 nucleotides agree with TRBD1. The CDR3 here is CASSLPGTGGDEQYF. As DNA, the CDR3 is TGTGCCAGCAGTTTACCCGGGACAGGGGGCGACGAGCAGTACTTC.